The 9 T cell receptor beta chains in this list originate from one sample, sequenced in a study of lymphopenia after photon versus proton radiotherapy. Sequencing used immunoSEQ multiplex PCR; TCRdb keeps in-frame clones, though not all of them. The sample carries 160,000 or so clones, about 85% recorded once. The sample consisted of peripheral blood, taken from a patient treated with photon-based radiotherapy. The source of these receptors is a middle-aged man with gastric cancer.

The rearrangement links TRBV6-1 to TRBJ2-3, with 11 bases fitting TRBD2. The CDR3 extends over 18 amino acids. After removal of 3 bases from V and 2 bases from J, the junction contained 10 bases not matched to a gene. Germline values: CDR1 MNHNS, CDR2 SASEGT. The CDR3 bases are TGTGCCAGCAGTGAGGTCCCTACTAGCGGGAGTCCCACAGATACGCAGTATTTT. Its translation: CASSEVPTSGSPTDTQYF.

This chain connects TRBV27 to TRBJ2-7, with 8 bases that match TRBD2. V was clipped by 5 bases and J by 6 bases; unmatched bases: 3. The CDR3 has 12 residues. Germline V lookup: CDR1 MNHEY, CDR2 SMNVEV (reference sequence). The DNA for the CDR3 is TGTGCCAGCAGTATAGGGACTAGCGAGCAGTACTTC. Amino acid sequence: CASSIGTSEQYF.

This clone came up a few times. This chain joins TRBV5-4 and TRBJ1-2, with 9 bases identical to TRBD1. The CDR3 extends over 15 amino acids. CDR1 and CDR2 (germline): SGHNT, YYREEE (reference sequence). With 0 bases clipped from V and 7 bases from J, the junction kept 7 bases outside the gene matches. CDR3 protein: CASSLGGQGLGGYTF. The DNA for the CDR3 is TGTGCCAGCAGCTTGGGCGGACAGGGGTTGGGTGGCTACACCTTC. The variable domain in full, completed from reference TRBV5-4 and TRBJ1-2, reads ETGVTQSPTHLIKTRGQQVTLRCSSQSGHNTVSWYQQALGQGPQFIFQYYREEENGRGNFPPRFSGLQFPNYSSELNVNALELDDSALYLCASSLGGQGLGGYTFGSGTRLTVV.

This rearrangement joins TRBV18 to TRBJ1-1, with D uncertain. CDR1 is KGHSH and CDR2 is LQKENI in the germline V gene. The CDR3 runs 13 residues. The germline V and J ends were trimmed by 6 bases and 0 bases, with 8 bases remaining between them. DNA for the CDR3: TGTGCCAGCTCTCTCGAGCTGAACACTGAAGCTTTCTTT. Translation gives CASSLELNTEAFF.

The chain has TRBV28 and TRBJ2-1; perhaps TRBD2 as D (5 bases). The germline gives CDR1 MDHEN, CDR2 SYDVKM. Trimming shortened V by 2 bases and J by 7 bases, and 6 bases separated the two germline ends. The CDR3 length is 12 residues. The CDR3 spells CASSLRRNEQFF. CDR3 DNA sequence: TGTGCCAGCAGTTTAAGGAGGAATGAGCAGTTCTTC. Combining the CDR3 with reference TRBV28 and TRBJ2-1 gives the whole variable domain DVKVTQSSRYLVKRTGEKVFLECVQDMDHENMFWYRQDPGLGLRLIYFSYDVKMKEKGDIPEGYSVSREKKERFSLILESASTNQTSMYLCASSLRRNEQFFGPGTRLTVL.

The CDR3 DNA follows: TGTGCCAGCAGCTTAGGGATTGGGGGTCTTGGCTACACCTTC. This codes for CASSLGIGGLGYTF. The chain links TRBV7-2 to TRBJ1-2; tentatively, D is TRBD1 (5 bases). Per germline, CDR1 SGHTA and CDR2 FQGNSA. The CDR3 has 14 amino acids. Trimming shortened V by 1 base and J by 7 bases, and 13 bases separated the two germline ends.

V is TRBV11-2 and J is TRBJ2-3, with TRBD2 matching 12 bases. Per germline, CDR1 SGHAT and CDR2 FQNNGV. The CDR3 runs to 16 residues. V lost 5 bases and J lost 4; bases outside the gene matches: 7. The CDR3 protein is CASSTRTSGIADTQYF. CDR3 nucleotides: TGTGCCAGCAGCACCCGGACTAGCGGGATAGCAGATACGCAGTATTTT.

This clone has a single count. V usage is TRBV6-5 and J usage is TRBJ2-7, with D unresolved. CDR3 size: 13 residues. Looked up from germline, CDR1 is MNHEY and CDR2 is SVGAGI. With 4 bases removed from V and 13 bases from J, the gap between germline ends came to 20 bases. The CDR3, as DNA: TGTGCCAGCAGTTCCGGATCCGACACAAGCGTTTACTTC. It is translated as CASSSGSDTSVYF.

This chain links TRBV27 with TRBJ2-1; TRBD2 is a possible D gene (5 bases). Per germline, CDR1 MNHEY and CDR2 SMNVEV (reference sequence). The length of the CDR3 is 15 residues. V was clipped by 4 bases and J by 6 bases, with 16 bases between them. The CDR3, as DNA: TGTGCCAGCAGTTCTGGACTCCTTATAGTCAATGAGCAGTTCTTC. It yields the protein CASSSGLLIVNEQFF.